This T cell receptor beta chain was captured in a study of blood T cells in healthy people across ages. A sample-barcoded 5' primer and a J-beta primer mix were used in a second PCR of roughly 6 to 11 cycles. TCRdb reanalysed the 5' RACE reads using MiXCR and keeps one entry per CDR3 protein. The data hold over a million distinct CDR3 sequences, with more than 40% observed a single time. Losses at the gene ends were 10 bases for V and 3 bases for J; bases not matched to a gene: 7. The germline gives CDR1 LNHDA, CDR2 SQIVND (reference sequence). This CDR3 is built from 14 residues. The chain links TRBV19 to TRBJ2-1; 9 positions agree with TRBD1. The source of this sequence is a woman aged 55-69 years in good health. Material for sequencing was blood. The CDR3: CATKRDRDYNEQFF. As DNA, the CDR3 is TGTGCCACTAAAAGGGACAGGGACTACAATGAGCAGTTCTTC.